What follows are 10 T cell receptor beta chains derived from one specimen sequenced in a study of blood T cell repertoires in COVID-19. The method was immunoSEQ multiplex PCR; TCRdb's version includes in-frame clones alone and lacks a portion of them. This sample yields approximately 300,000 clones, of which about nine tenths are seen a single time; roughly 2.1% belongs to the top ten. The sample comprised peripheral blood. The receptors were gathered from a man aged 18 to 30 with active or convalescent COVID-19.

This sequence joins TRBV10-3 and TRBJ1-1; possible D gene TRBD1, 6 bases. Germline V gene sequence: CDR1 ENHRY, CDR2 SYGVKD. Trimming shortened V by 3 bases and J by 4 bases, and 9 bases separated the two germline ends. The CDR3 has 13 amino acids. CDR3 nucleotide sequence: TGTGCCATCAGTGATAGGGGGGGCACTGAAGCTTTCTTT. Translation: CAISDRGGTEAFF.

This clone was counted a single time. The V call is TRBV7-2, the J call TRBJ2-7, with 9 bases matching TRBD2. The trim removed 1 base at V and 1 base at J, leaving 2 bases unmatched. CDR1 is SGHTA and CDR2 is FQGNSA in the germline V gene. The CDR3 has 15 amino acids. The CDR3 spells CASSLVSGGSYEQYF. CDR3 bases: TGTGCCAGCAGCTTAGTTAGCGGGGGTTCCTACGAGCAGTACTTC.

This chain uses TRBV21-1 with TRBJ2-5; the DNA was not compared with TRBD1, the D call given in the table. TRBV21-1 is an annotated pseudogene. The CDR3 runs to 13 residues. Here the CDR3 reads CASSKDRVETQYF. CDR3 coding DNA: TGTGCCAGCAGCAAAGACAGGGTAGAGACCCAGTACTTC.

The CDR3 nucleotides are TGTGCCAGCACCAAGGACAGGGGATTTGCTCAGCCCCAGCATTTT. Translating gives CASTKDRGFAQPQHF. The V gene is TRBV28, the J gene TRBJ1-5; 9 bases align to TRBD1. Looked up from germline, CDR1 is MDHEN and CDR2 is SYDVKM. The CDR3 is 15 amino acids. V was pared by 7 bases and J by 6 bases, with 10 bases of the junction left unmatched.

V is TRBV2 and J is TRBJ1-6; 11 bases line up with TRBD1. This CDR3 has 16 residues. After removal of 2 bases from V and 7 bases from J, the junction contained 4 bases not matched to a gene. Germline CDR1 reads SNHLY; CDR2 reads FYNNEI. Written as DNA, the CDR3 is TGTGCCAGCAGTGAACAGGACAGGGGGCTCAATTCACCCCTCCACTTT. Its translation is CASSEQDRGLNSPLHF. The entire variable domain, with the rest obtained from reference TRBV2 and TRBJ1-6, is as follows: EPEVTQTPSHQVTQMGQEVILRCVPISNHLYFYWYRQILGQKVEFLVSFYNNEISEKSEIFDDQFSVERPDGSNFTLKIRSTKLEDSAMYFCASSEQDRGLNSPLHFGNGTRLTVT.

This chain connects TRBV7-6 to TRBJ2-7, with 12 nucleotides matching TRBD2. Per germline, CDR1 SGHVS and CDR2 FNYEAQ. CDR3 length: 14 amino acids. V was clipped by 6 bases and J by 5 bases; unmatched bases: 5. The DNA for the CDR3 is TGTGCCAGCAGTCTAGCGGGAGGGTTTGACGAGCAGTACTTC. Residues: CASSLAGGFDEQYF.

This clone was seen only a few times. The gene calls are TRBV7-9 and TRBJ1-1, with TRBD1 matching over 8 bases. CDR1 SEHNR and CDR2 FQNEAQ come from the germline V gene (reference sequence). V lost 4 bases, J lost 3 bases, and 10 bases stayed unmatched. This CDR3 has 16 amino acids. The DNA of the CDR3 is TGTGCCAGCAGCTATGTTACAGGGGGACCCGACACTGAAGCTTTCTTT. Translation: CASSYVTGGPDTEAFF.

The chain employs TRBV6-5 and TRBJ1-5, with TRBD1 matching over 8 bases. Germline V gene sequence: CDR1 MNHEY, CDR2 SVGAGI. The CDR3 spans 15 residues. Trimming at V came to 8 bases and at J to 6 bases, leaving 12 bases not matched to a gene. CDR3 sequence (DNA): TGTGCCAGCGCTCCTACAGGGGGTAGTGGTCAGCCCCAGCATTTT. Encoded protein: CASAPTGGSGQPQHF.

This chain connects TRBV11-2 to TRBJ2-7; D not certain. Per the germline V gene, CDR1 is SGHAT and CDR2 is FQNNGV. The length of the CDR3 is 12 residues. Deletions cut 5 bases from V and 0 bases from J, with 5 bases between. Written as DNA, the CDR3 is TGTGCCAGCAGCACAGACTCCTACGAGCAGTACTTC. As protein: CASSTDSYEQYF.

V and J are TRBV27 and TRBJ2-7; 11 positions agree with TRBD1. Per germline, CDR1 MNHEY and CDR2 SMNVEV (reference sequence). V lost 7 bases to trimming and J lost 5 bases; unmatched junction nucleotides: 13. The CDR3 sequence is 16 residues long. Written as DNA, the CDR3 is TGTGCCAGCAACGTTATCGGGACAGGGGGATGGAACGAGCAGTACTTC. This sequence encodes CASNVIGTGGWNEQYF.